This entry features one T cell receptor beta chain sequence. V lost 4 bases to trimming and J lost 3 bases; unmatched junction nucleotides: 9. The CDR3 extends over 15 amino acids. CDR1 SQVTM and CDR2 ANQGSEA come from the germline V gene. This sample is part of a study of blood T cell repertoires in COVID-19. Study information: Sources were T cells, B-cell-depleted T cells, or PBMCs; the material itself was cDNA or gDNA.

Donors were grouped by their self-reported clinical history. The data were produced by immunoSEQ multiplex PCR, yet TCRdb's version contains in-frame clones alone and is incomplete. The data contain around 250,000 clones, 88% of them singletons. What was sequenced was PBMCs or T cells enriched from blood (not recorded which). The clonotype originates from a woman between 35 and 50 years old who had been exposed to COVID-19. V is TRBV29-1 and J is TRBJ1-5; 7 bases line up with TRBD1. The CDR3 here is CSVVWRQGVNQPQHF. CDR3 nucleotide sequence: TGCAGCGTTGTGTGGCGGCAGGGGGTCAATCAGCCCCAGCATTTT.